This TCR beta chain was recorded in a study of blood T cell repertoires in COVID-19. Turning to the study itself: Both acute and convalescent COVID-19 samples were obtained from the United States, Italy and Spain. Nucleic acid was either cDNA or gDNA, and it came from T cells, B-cell-depleted T cells, or PBMCs.

Germline V gene lookup returns CDR1 SGHDT and CDR2 YYEEEE. Trimming stripped 8 bases from V and 10 bases from J, with 22 bases between. The CDR3 spans 15 residues. Original handling: Reference gene primer amplification in the assay estimated nucleated cell counts. The table came from immunoSEQ multiplex PCR; TCRdb's copy has only in-frame clones and leaves some out. That table supplies the V and J calls and clone size; D and trimming were determined from the DNA. The data contain about 290,000 clones, around four fifths of them singletons. The chain is built from TRBV5-6 and TRBJ1-6; D is perhaps TRBD1 (5 bases). Sequenced material: peripheral blood. This receptor was obtained from a woman in her forties or fifties with active or convalescent COVID-19. CDR3 region: CASSGVRGTGSPLHF. Written as DNA, the CDR3 is TGTGCCAGTTCTGGAGTAAGGGGAACGGGCTCACCCCTCCACTTT.